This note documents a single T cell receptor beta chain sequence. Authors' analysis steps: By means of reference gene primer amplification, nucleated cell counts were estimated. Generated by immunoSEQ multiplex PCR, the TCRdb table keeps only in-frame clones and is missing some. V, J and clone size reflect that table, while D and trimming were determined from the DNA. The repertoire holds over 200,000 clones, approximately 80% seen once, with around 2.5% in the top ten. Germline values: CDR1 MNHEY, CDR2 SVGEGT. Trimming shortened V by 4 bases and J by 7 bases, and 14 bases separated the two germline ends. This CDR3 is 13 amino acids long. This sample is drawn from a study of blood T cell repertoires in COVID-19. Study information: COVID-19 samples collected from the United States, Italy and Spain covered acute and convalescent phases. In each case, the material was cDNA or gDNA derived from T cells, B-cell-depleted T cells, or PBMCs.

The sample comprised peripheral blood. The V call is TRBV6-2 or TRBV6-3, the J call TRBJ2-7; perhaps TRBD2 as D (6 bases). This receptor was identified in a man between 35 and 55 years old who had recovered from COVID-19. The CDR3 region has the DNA TGTGCCAGCAGTTCCAGTGCAGGGAGGGAGCAGTACTTC. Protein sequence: CASSSSAGREQYF.